Presented here are 28 T cell receptor beta chains from one specimen sequenced in a study of T cell responses to AZD1222 COVID-19 vaccine. Some clones are missing from TCRdb's copy, which holds only in-frame ones; the method was immunoSEQ multiplex PCR. The profile shows roughly 140,000 clones, approximately 91% of them singletons. Material: peripheral blood, obtained on day 0 of AZD1222 vaccination. The receptors here all came from an adult in good health.

This chain joins TRBV5-1 and TRBJ1-2; D is ambiguous. The V and J ends lost 0 bases and 6 bases respectively, with 9 bases between them. CDR1 and CDR2 from the germline V gene are SGHRS and YFSETQ. The CDR3 consists of 13 residues. CDR3 nucleotide sequence: TGCGCCAGCAGCTTGGGTGCCCAACATGGCTACACCTTC. This sequence encodes CASSLGAQHGYTF.

The DNA for the CDR3 is TGCGCCAGCAGACCGGCGGGGGCAGGGGGCACTAAAGGCCAAGGGTTCTTC. Its protein product is CASRPAGAGGTKGQGFF. The chain uses TRBV5-1 and TRBJ2-1; the D gene is possibly TRBD1 (8 bases). Trimming left V 5 bases short and J 15 bases short, with 33 bases between. The germline gives CDR1 SGHRS, CDR2 YFSETQ. This CDR3 comprises 17 residues.

CDR3 in DNA: TGTGCCAGTCTCGCCTCCCCCGGGGCTCGGCAGTTCTTC. It codes for CASLASPGARQFF. This sequence joins TRBV3-1 (or the pseudogene TRBV3-2) and TRBJ2-1, with D possibly called TRBD1 or TRBD2 (5 bases each). From germline, CDR1 is LGHDT and CDR2 YNNKEL (reference sequence). V dropped 9 bases and J dropped 12 bases, with 21 bases sitting between them. The CDR3 runs 13 residues.

This chain connects TRBV5-6 to TRBJ2-6; no clear D gene. Germline V gives CDR1 SGHDT, CDR2 YYEEEE. Trimming cost V 0 bases and J 0 bases, with 13 bases left between them. The CDR3 is 18 amino acids. Here the CDR3 reads CASSLVGMTYSGANVLTF. CDR3 DNA: TGTGCCAGCAGCTTGGTGGGGATGACGTACTCTGGGGCCAACGTCCTGACTTTC.

This clone has more than one count but fewer than ten. The J gene is TRBJ2-7, the V gene TRBV7-8; no definite D call. The germline V gene has CDR1 SGHVS and CDR2 FQNEAQ. Trimming removed 5 bases at V and 0 bases at J, with 8 bases between. The CDR3 totals 13 residues. For the CDR3, the DNA is TGTGCCAGCAGCGTGGGTAGCTCCTACGAGCAGTACTTC. It encodes CASSVGSSYEQYF.

The chain combines TRBV5-1 with TRBJ1-2; TRBD1 aligns across 8 bases. CDR1 is SGHRS and CDR2 is YFSETQ in the germline V gene. Trimming cost V 0 bases and J 8 bases; bases outside gene matches: 12. This CDR3 comprises 16 residues. CDR3 DNA: TGCGCCAGCAGCTTGGTAGCAGGGGGCGCCTCTCGGGGCTACACCTTC. It codes for CASSLVAGGASRGYTF.

This clone was detected only once. The chain has TRBV6-5 and TRBJ1-6; possible D gene TRBD1, 5 bases. Germline-derived CDR1 and CDR2 are MNHEY and SVGAGI. The germline V and J ends were trimmed by 6 bases and 6 bases, with 12 bases remaining between them. The CDR3 has 14 residues. CDR3 loop: CASSEEGLNSPLHF. The CDR3 DNA is TGTGCCAGCAGCGAGGAGGGGCTTAATTCACCCCTCCACTTT.

The chain links TRBV2 to TRBJ2-7; TRBD2 might be the D (5 bases). V shed 4 bases and J shed 5 bases, with 15 bases lying between them. CDR3 length equals 14 residues. CDR1 and CDR2 (germline): SNHLY, FYNNEI. In nucleotides, the CDR3 is TGTGCCAGCAGTGTTCGGAGGTGGGATAACGAGCAGTACTTC. Residues: CASSVRRWDNEQYF.

This clone has only a few counts. The gene calls are TRBV5-1 and TRBJ1-2, with 11 nucleotides matching TRBD1. J gave up 2 bases and V 5 bases, and 8 bases lay outside the gene matches. The CDR3 is 16 amino acids. CDR1 is SGHRS and CDR2 is YFSETQ in the germline V gene. This chain's CDR3 is CASRPGQGGLNYGYTF. CDR3 nucleotides: TGCGCCAGCAGACCGGGACAGGGGGGCCTAAACTATGGCTACACCTTC.

This clone is a singleton in its sample. The genes are TRBV6-5 and TRBJ1-5; D gene unclear. Deletions cut 8 bases from V and 10 bases from J, with 12 bases between. CDR3 size: 11 residues. The germline CDR1 and CDR2 sequences are MNHEY and SVGAGI. CDR3 protein: CASGVWSPQHF. CDR3 nucleotides: TGTGCCAGCGGGGTTTGGTCACCCCAGCATTTT.

The chain is built from TRBV7-9 and TRBJ1-5, with 9 positions matching TRBD1. CDR3 length: 13 residues. CDR1 is SEHNR and CDR2 is FQNEAQ in the germline V gene (reference sequence). V was clipped by 4 bases and J by 5 bases; unmatched bases: 0. In DNA form, the CDR3 reads TGTGCCAGCAGCTGGGACAGGGATCAGCCCCAGCATTTT. Its protein product is CASSWDRDQPQHF.

The V and J genes are TRBV7-3 and TRBJ2-5; no reliable D call. CDR1 is SGHTA and CDR2 is FQGTGA in the germline V gene. With 1 base removed from V and 5 bases from J, the gap between germline ends came to 11 bases. This CDR3 spans 14 amino acids. The CDR3, as DNA: TGTGCCAGCAGCTTAAACGGCCTTGGGGAGACCCAGTACTTC. Amino acid sequence: CASSLNGLGETQYF.

This clone turned up a few times. This sequence joins TRBV24-1 and TRBJ2-1, with 7 bases fitting TRBD2. With 1 base clipped from V and 10 bases from J, the junction kept 3 bases outside the gene matches. Germline CDR1 is KGHDR and CDR2 is SFDVKD. This CDR3 region has 13 residues. Written as DNA, the CDR3 is TGTGCCACCAGTGATTTCCCGGGACTAGAGCAGTTCTTC. Encoded protein: CATSDFPGLEQFF.

This clone occurred once. This chain joins TRBV10-3 and TRBJ2-1; D uncertain. V lost 7 bases to trimming and J lost 8 bases, with 15 bases between them. The CDR3 contains 13 residues. The V gene's germline CDR1 is ENHRY and CDR2 SYGVKD. The DNA for the CDR3 is TGTGCCATCAACCAACTCATCCAGGATGAGCAGTTCTTC. This encodes CAINQLIQDEQFF.

This clone occurred once. The V call is TRBV2, the J call TRBJ1-5, with TRBD1 as a possible D gene (6 bases). The CDR3 has 14 amino acids. With 6 bases removed from V and 4 bases from J, the gap between germline ends came to 13 bases. Germline CDR1 SNHLY, CDR2 FYNNEI. The CDR3 spells CASSTLRGNQPQHF. CDR3 nucleotide sequence: TGTGCCAGCAGCACTCTCAGGGGAAATCAGCCCCAGCATTTT. Full variable domain (remainder filled in from reference TRBV2 and TRBJ1-5): EPEVTQTPSHQVTQMGQEVILRCVPISNHLYFYWYRQILGQKVEFLVSFYNNEISEKSEIFDDQFSVERPDGSNFTLKIRSTKLEDSAMYFCASSTLRGNQPQHFGDGTRLSIL.

The chain links TRBV19 to TRBJ1-5; a weak D match, TRBD1 (5 bases). Trimming took off 3 bases at V and 0 bases at J, with 18 bases between the two ends. The CDR3 contains 18 residues. The germline CDR1 and CDR2 sequences are LNHDA and SQIVND (reference sequence). The CDR3 reads CASSIWLGPGYSNQPQHF. CDR3 DNA sequence: TGTGCCAGTAGTATTTGGTTGGGACCGGGGTATAGCAATCAGCCCCAGCATTTT.

This clone was recorded only once. V is TRBV18 and J is TRBJ1-4, with unresolved D. The V gene's germline CDR1 is KGHSH and CDR2 LQKENI. V was clipped by 5 bases and J by 3 bases, with 13 bases between them. The CDR3 contains 15 residues. CDR3 in amino acids: CASSSGFLANEKLFF. The CDR3 DNA sequence: TGTGCCAGCTCATCAGGTTTTTTGGCTAATGAAAAACTGTTTTTT.

The chain links TRBV13 to TRBJ2-7; D is ambiguous. Trimming removed 2 bases from V and 2 bases from J, with 10 bases in between. The CDR3 is made up of 14 amino acids. Germline V gene data show CDR1 as PRHDT and CDR2 as FYEKMQ (reference sequence). In nucleotides, the CDR3 is TGTGCCAGCAGCTTACCATTTAACCCCTACGAGCAGTACTTC. This sequence encodes CASSLPFNPYEQYF.

V is TRBV4-1 and J is TRBJ1-2; D remains ambiguous. This CDR3 has 16 amino acids. CDR1 is MGHRA, CDR2 YSYEKL, per germline. V was pared by 3 bases and J by 4 bases, with 18 bases between. The CDR3 bases are TGCGCCAGCAGCCACCCAGGACGGAGAAGGGCCTATGGCTACACCTTC. It encodes CASSHPGRRRAYGYTF.

This clone was counted a few times. The chain carries TRBV5-1 and TRBJ2-7, with unresolved D. The V and J ends lost 5 bases and 0 bases respectively, with 15 bases between them. The germline gives CDR1 SGHRS, CDR2 YFSETQ. The CDR3 extends over 15 amino acids. CDR3 sequence: CASSLTPQSSYEQYF. CDR3 bases: TGCGCCAGCAGTCTGACTCCACAGAGCTCCTACGAGCAGTACTTC.

The chain couples TRBV6-7 to TRBJ2-2; 10 bases line up with TRBD2. TRBV6-7 is filed as an ORF, its function uncertain. The ends lost 6 bases at V and 7 bases at J; junction bases unmatched: 11. The CDR3 runs to 16 residues. The CDR3 DNA is TGTGCCAGCAGGAAAGGTCTAGCGGGAGAGGTCGGGGAGCTGTTTTTT. Protein sequence: CASRKGLAGEVGELFF.

This sequence joins TRBV7-6 and TRBJ1-2; D might be TRBD1 (5 bases). V shed 3 bases and J shed 7 bases, with 12 bases lying between them. CDR3 length: 13 residues. Germline CDR1 is SGHVS and CDR2 is FNYEAQ. In DNA, the CDR3 is TGTGCCAGCAGCTTCCAGGGAGATAGTGGCTACACCTTC. It is translated as CASSFQGDSGYTF.

This chain links TRBV30 with TRBJ2-3; the match to TRBD2 covers 10 bases. V was pared by 2 bases and J by 5 bases, with 4 bases of the junction left unmatched. The CDR3 consists of 14 residues. Germline CDR1 is GTSNPN and CDR2 is SVGIG (reference sequence). This chain's CDR3 is CAWSFLAGVDTQYF. The CDR3 bases are TGTGCCTGGAGTTTCCTAGCGGGAGTAGATACGCAGTATTTT.

The chain carries TRBV7-2 and TRBJ1-2; the match to TRBD1 covers 9 bases. The CDR3 spans 14 residues. The junction had 4 bases not matched to a gene; V was cut back by 2 bases and J by 6 bases. Germline V lookup: CDR1 SGHTA, CDR2 FQGNSA. The CDR3 coding sequence is TGTGCCAGCAGCTTAAGGGGACAGGGCGATGGCTACACCTTC. It encodes CASSLRGQGDGYTF.

This rearrangement joins TRBV9 to TRBJ1-4, with 8 positions matching TRBD1. V lost 0 bases and J lost 0; bases outside the gene matches: 4. This CDR3 contains 17 residues. The germline V gene has CDR1 SGDLS and CDR2 YYNGEE. The CDR3 DNA reads as TGTGCCAGCAGCGTAGGGACAGGGCGACCAACTAATGAAAAACTGTTTTTT. Amino acid sequence: CASSVGTGRPTNEKLFF.

The J gene is TRBJ2-7, the V gene TRBV19, with D hard to call. Per germline, CDR1 LNHDA and CDR2 SQIVND (reference sequence). This CDR3 has 11 residues. V was cut by 6 bases and J by 2 bases, with 5 bases left in between. The CDR3 coding sequence is TGTGCCAGTAGCGACGCCTACGAGCAGTACTTC. Translation: CASSDAYEQYF. Full variable domain (remainder filled in from reference TRBV19 and TRBJ2-7): DGGITQSPKYLFRKEGQNVTLSCEQNLNHDAMYWYRQDPGQGLRLIYYSQIVNDFQKGDIAEGYSVSREKKESFPLTVTSAQKNPTAFYLCASSDAYEQYFGPGTRLTVT.

The gene calls are TRBV7-8 and TRBJ2-7, with D uncertain. The V and J ends lost 4 bases and 3 bases respectively, with 13 bases between them. The CDR3 contains 14 residues. The germline gives CDR1 SGHVS, CDR2 FQNEAQ. CDR3: CASSSGSAIYEQYF. The CDR3 bases are TGTGCCAGCAGCTCAGGTTCTGCAATCTACGAGCAGTACTTC.

The CDR3 here is CASGVAIQETQYF. The CDR3 DNA reads as TGCGCCAGCGGGGTTGCTATACAAGAGACCCAGTACTTC. The chain recombines TRBV5-1 with TRBJ2-5; D is ambiguous. Germline CDR1 reads SGHRS; CDR2 reads YFSETQ. V lost 7 bases to trimming and J lost 2 bases, with 12 bases between them. This CDR3 spans 13 amino acids.